These 13 T cell receptor beta chains were sequenced from one sample in a study of T cell repertoires in cytomegalovirus infection. For these TCRs, the target antigens are not known. TCRdb itself ran the reads through MiXCR, one entry per CDR3 protein. The profile shows approximately 300,000 distinct CDR3 sequences, about 27% of them singletons. The source was cultured PBMCs, collected from culture after CMV antigen stimulation. All receptors come from a human donor in good health (CMV status not recorded). Some clones in this sample may be carry-over from other donors' samples.

The V and J genes are TRBV24-1 and TRBJ2-1; 8 nucleotides agree with TRBD2. The CDR3 totals 15 residues. The germline V gene encodes CDR1 KGHDR and CDR2 SFDVKD. Trimming at V came to 6 bases and at J to 9 bases, leaving 12 bases not matched to a gene. The CDR3 is CATSPEIAGSGEQFF. The DNA of the CDR3 is TGTGCCACCAGTCCGGAGATAGCGGGGTCCGGTGAGCAGTTCTTC.

This rearrangement joins TRBV11-1 to TRBJ1-6, with TRBD1 identical over 8 bases. Germline CDR1 SGHAT, CDR2 FQDESV (reference sequence). This CDR3 contains 16 residues. V lost 5 bases, J lost 9 bases, and 12 bases stayed unmatched. CDR3 residues: CASSPDRGPDGSPLHF. CDR3 nucleotides: TGTGCCAGCAGCCCAGACAGGGGACCTGATGGTTCACCCCTCCACTTT.

This clonotype was seen just once. This sequence joins TRBV15 and TRBJ2-5, with a weak D call TRBD1 (6 bases). Trimming left V 5 bases short and J 2 bases short, with 18 bases between. The CDR3 is 16 residues long. Germline lookup yields CDR1 LNHNV and CDR2 YYDKDF (reference sequence). CDR3 loop: CATSFAAQGIQETQYF. The CDR3 DNA reads TGTGCCACCAGCTTCGCCGCACAGGGAATACAAGAGACCCAGTACTTC.

The gene calls are TRBV4-1 and TRBJ1-5; 11 bases line up with TRBD1. CDR1 is MGHRA, CDR2 YSYEKL, per germline. The trim removed 3 bases at V and 1 base at J, leaving 11 bases unmatched. The CDR3 covers 19 residues. The CDR3 nucleotides read TGCGCCAGCAGCCAGGACAGGGGGCCCATCCGGGGGAGCAATCAGCCCCAGCATTTT. The encoded protein is CASSQDRGPIRGSNQPQHF.

The chain links TRBV28 to TRBJ1-2; D is unclear. The CDR3 length is 10 residues. Trimming left V 11 bases short and J 3 bases short, with 7 bases between. The V gene's germline CDR1 is MDHEN and CDR2 SYDVKM. The CDR3 spells CASADYGYTF. The CDR3 bases are TGTGCCTCCGCAGACTATGGCTACACCTTC.

The rearrangement joins TRBV5-1 to TRBJ1-3; weak D call: TRBD1 (5 bases). CDR3 length: 19 residues. CDR1 and CDR2 (germline): SGHRS, YFSETQ. V lost 0 bases and J lost 0, with 19 bases in between. The DNA for the CDR3 is TGCGCCAGCAGCTTGGAGCTGTCGGGGCACTTAAGCTCTGGAAACACCATATATTTT. It specifies CASSLELSGHLSSGNTIYF. Together with reference TRBV5-1 and TRBJ1-3, the CDR3 gives the full variable domain: KAGVTQTPRYLIKTRGQQVTLSCSPISGHRSVSWYQQTPGQGLQFLFEYFSETQRNKGNFPGRFSGRQFSNSRSEMNVSTLELGDSALYLCASSLELSGHLSSGNTIYFGEGSWLTVV.

A remark on this clonotype: At one boundary the junction diverges from the germline segment, which might be a read error. The V call is TRBV7-4, the J call TRBJ1-1; possibly TRBD1 for D (6 bases). The CDR3 is 16 amino acids. Germline values: CDR1 SGHVT, CDR2 SQSDAQ. The CDR3 loop reads CASSFLSGRGNPDAFF. In nucleotides, the CDR3 is TGTGCCAGCAGCTTTTTATCCGGCAGGGGAAACCCTGACGCTTTCTTT.

This clonotype was recorded a few times. The CDR3 DNA is TGCGCCAGCAGCTTGGAAGGGGACAGGGGAGACGGCAATGAGCAGTTCTTC. This translates into CASSLEGDRGDGNEQFF. The chain links TRBV5-1 to TRBJ2-1; TRBD1 agrees at 10 bases. Germline CDR1 is SGHRS and CDR2 is YFSETQ. Unmatched junction bases numbered 9, after V lost 0 bases and J lost 6 bases. The CDR3 loop spans 17 amino acids.

This rearrangement joins TRBV25-1 to TRBJ2-1; the D is unclear. This CDR3 is built from 17 residues. Per the germline V gene, CDR1 is MGHDK and CDR2 is SYGVNS. V lost 5 bases, J lost 0 bases, and 17 bases lay in between. The CDR3: CASSPPSRTSSYNEQFF. The DNA for the CDR3 is TGTGCCAGCAGTCCACCGTCCAGGACCAGCTCCTACAATGAGCAGTTCTTC.

The table lists this clonotype with a few counts. The V gene is TRBV6-8, the J gene TRBJ2-1; tentative D call: TRBD2 (5 bases). The CDR3 totals 16 residues. The V and J ends lost 0 bases and 2 bases respectively, with 11 bases between them. Germline CDR1 and CDR2: MNHGY and SAAAGT. Here the CDR3 reads CASSYSKASPYNEQFF. CDR3 in DNA: TGTGCCAGCAGTTACTCGAAGGCTAGCCCCTACAATGAGCAGTTCTTC.

The V and J genes are TRBV2 and TRBJ2-1; D is unclear. The CDR3 runs 13 residues. The V and J ends lost 5 bases and 4 bases respectively, with 9 bases between them. Germline CDR1 is SNHLY and CDR2 is FYNNEI. CDR3 sequence reads: CASSWLPYNEQFF. The CDR3 region has the DNA TGTGCCAGCAGTTGGCTACCATACAATGAGCAGTTCTTC.

This chain joins TRBV7-3 and TRBJ1-3; D perhaps matches TRBD1 (5 bases). V gave up 3 bases and J gave up 2 bases, with 11 bases separating them. The CDR3 has 15 amino acids. Germline CDR1 SGHTA, CDR2 FQGTGA. CDR3 in amino acids: CASSFDRGPGNTIYF. CDR3 DNA: TGTGCCAGCAGCTTTGATAGGGGACCTGGAAACACCATATATTTT. Using reference TRBV7-3 and TRBJ1-3 for the parts outside the CDR3, the full variable domain is GAGVSQTPSNKVTEKGKYVELRCDPISGHTALYWYRQSLGQGPEFLIYFQGTGAADDSGLPNDRFFAVRPEGSVSTLKIQRTERGDSAVYLCASSFDRGPGNTIYFGEGSWLTVV.

This clonotype was detected a few times. The chain has TRBV11-3 and TRBJ2-3, with 8 bases matching TRBD1. There are 15 residues in the CDR3. Germline loops: CDR1 SGHNT, CDR2 YENEEA. Trimming at V came to 5 bases and at J to 0 bases, leaving 4 bases not matched to a gene. The CDR3 coding sequence is TGTGCCAGCAGCGAAGGACAGGGAAGCACAGATACGCAGTATTTT. Translated, it gives CASSEGQGSTDTQYF.